The 21 T cell receptor beta chains below were found in one sample sequenced in a study of T cell changes during pregnancy in multiple sclerosis. Sequencing used immunoSEQ multiplex PCR; TCRdb keeps in-frame clones, though not all of them. The sample has approximately 47,000 clones, 70% to 90% seen once; the top ten hold about 2%. The input for sequencing was peripheral blood, taken in the first trimester of pregnancy. The receptors originated from a female donor with multiple sclerosis, enrolled in a pregnancy study.

The rearrangement joins TRBV7-9 to TRBJ1-2, with D possibly matching TRBD1 (5 bases). V lost 3 bases to trimming and J lost 7 bases, with 12 bases between them. This CDR3 comprises 13 residues. Germline lookup yields CDR1 SEHNR and CDR2 FQNEAQ (reference sequence). CDR3 in DNA: TGTGCCAGCAGCTTCCCCACCAGGGCTGGCTACACCTTC. It is translated as CASSFPTRAGYTF.

This clone was found once. The CDR3 sequence is CASSVSKYEQYF. The CDR3 bases are TGTGCCAGCAGTGTCAGTAAGTACGAGCAGTACTTC. V usage is TRBV6-1 and J usage is TRBJ2-7; D unresolved. The CDR3 totals 12 residues. CDR1 and CDR2 from the germline V gene are MNHNS and SASEGT. Trimming shortened V by 4 bases and J by 4 bases, and 8 bases separated the two germline ends.

This chain joins TRBV19 and TRBJ2-1; TRBD2 is a possible D gene (6 bases). Per germline, CDR1 LNHDA and CDR2 SQIVND (reference sequence). Trimming stripped 7 bases from V and 4 bases from J, with 23 bases between. The CDR3 has 17 amino acids. CDR3: CASTPPGGAPRYNEQFF. The CDR3 coding sequence is TGTGCCAGTACCCCCCCTGGAGGGGCCCCCCGGTACAATGAGCAGTTCTTC.

The genes are TRBV27 and TRBJ2-3, with D perhaps TRBD1 (6 bases). This CDR3 is 15 amino acids long. CDR1 is MNHEY and CDR2 is SMNVEV in the germline V gene (reference sequence). V dropped 4 bases and J dropped 2 bases, with 13 bases sitting between them. The CDR3 nucleotides are TGTGCCAGCAGTTCACCGGGACACCACACAGATACGCAGTATTTT. This translates into CASSSPGHHTDTQYF.

The chain uses TRBV29-1 and TRBJ2-3, with 12 bases identical to TRBD2. The CDR3 covers 16 residues. Unmatched junction bases numbered 8, after V lost 7 bases and J lost 0 bases. CDR1 and CDR2 (germline): SQVTM, ANQGSEA. CDR3 coding DNA: TGCAGCGAGACTGGACTAGCGGGGACCAGCACAGATACGCAGTATTTT. Translating gives CSETGLAGTSTDTQYF.

This chain links TRBV5-1 with TRBJ2-3, with 13 bases aligning to TRBD2. The junction had 2 bases not matched to a gene; V was cut back by 0 bases and J by 7 bases. CDR3 size: 15 residues. Germline-derived CDR1 and CDR2 are SGHRS and YFSETQ. The chain's CDR3 is CASSLGLAGGHTQYF. For the CDR3, the DNA is TGCGCCAGCAGCTTGGGACTAGCGGGGGGCCATACGCAGTATTTT.

The chain couples TRBV5-4 to TRBJ1-1; D perhaps matches TRBD1 (5 bases). The V gene's germline CDR1 is SGHNT and CDR2 YYREEE (reference sequence). Trimming left V 1 base short and J 0 bases short, with 10 bases between. The CDR3 contains 15 residues. The CDR3: CASSLPGLMNTEAFF. For the CDR3, the DNA is TGTGCCAGCAGCTTGCCAGGGCTCATGAACACTGAAGCTTTCTTT.

The chain uses TRBV27 and TRBJ2-7; 9 positions agree with TRBD2. Germline V gives CDR1 MNHEY, CDR2 SMNVEV (reference sequence). Unmatched junction bases numbered 7, after V lost 5 bases and J lost 2 bases. This CDR3 comprises 15 residues. Here the CDR3 DNA reads TGTGCCAGCAGTCCGACTAGCGGTGGCCCCTACGAGCAGTACTTC. Its protein product is CASSPTSGGPYEQYF.

This chain uses TRBV6-1 with TRBJ2-3; tentatively, D is TRBD2 (5 bases). CDR3 length: 16 amino acids. The V gene lost 2 bases and the J gene lost 2 bases, with 14 bases spanning the gap. CDR1 and CDR2 (germline): MNHNS, SASEGT. For the CDR3, the DNA is TGTGCCAGCAGTGAATTTAGGCGGGCTTACACAGATACGCAGTATTTT. Protein product: CASSEFRRAYTDTQYF.

The rearrangement joins TRBV7-9 to TRBJ2-1; D is ambiguous. The ends were cut back, 3 bases at V and 0 bases at J, with 12 bases in the middle. CDR3 length: 16 residues. The V gene's germline CDR1 is SEHNR and CDR2 FQNEAQ (reference sequence). CDR3: CASSLGFWSSYNEQFF. The CDR3 coding sequence is TGTGCCAGCAGCTTGGGTTTCTGGAGCTCCTACAATGAGCAGTTCTTC.

This clone was observed a few times. This chain connects TRBV25-1 to TRBJ1-6; tentatively, D is TRBD1 (5 bases). Per the germline V gene, CDR1 is MGHDK and CDR2 is SYGVNS. CDR3 length equals 14 residues. The V end was cut by 5 bases, the J end by 5 bases, with 10 bases between. The CDR3 DNA is TGTGCCAGCAGTCGACTAGGGGATAATTCACCCCTCCACTTT. This codes for CASSRLGDNSPLHF.

The chain uses TRBV5-4 and TRBJ1-2, with 7 bases identical to TRBD1. The CDR3 is made up of 14 amino acids. V was pared by 3 bases and J by 8 bases, with 10 bases of the junction left unmatched. Germline V gene lookup returns CDR1 SGHNT and CDR2 YYREEE (reference sequence). CDR3 residues: CASSYPEGARGYTF. CDR3 nucleotides: TGTGCCAGCAGCTACCCTGAGGGGGCGCGAGGCTACACCTTC.

This sequence joins TRBV9 and TRBJ1-2; TRBD1 aligns across 7 bases. Trimming removed 3 bases from V and 4 bases from J; junction bases left unmatched: 9. The CDR3 covers 15 residues. The V gene's germline CDR1 is SGDLS and CDR2 YYNGEE. The CDR3 nucleotides read TGTGCCAGCAGCGGTTTCGACAGGGACTTCTATGGCTACACCTTC. Protein sequence: CASSGFDRDFYGYTF.

Only a few counts were recorded for this clone. The chain uses TRBV5-1 and TRBJ2-2; D may be TRBD1 (6 bases). Trimming stripped 3 bases from V and 3 bases from J, with 9 bases between. The CDR3 has 14 amino acids. Germline lookup yields CDR1 SGHRS and CDR2 YFSETQ. This CDR3 reads CASSSGHYTGELFF. Here the CDR3 DNA reads TGCGCCAGCAGCTCGGGACATTACACCGGGGAGCTGTTTTTT.

This clone was seen a single time. V and J are TRBV30 and TRBJ2-5, with D unresolved. Germline assignment: CDR1 GTSNPN and CDR2 SVGIG (reference sequence). The length of the CDR3 is 10 residues. Trimming took 2 bases from V and 7 from J, leaving 5 bases between them. CDR3 sequence: CAWSLGTQYF. CDR3 DNA: TGTGCCTGGAGTCTAGGGACCCAGTACTTC.

The genes are TRBV9 and TRBJ1-6, with a possible D match to TRBD1 (5 bases). The ends were cut back, 4 bases at V and 11 bases at J, with 13 bases in the middle. The CDR3 totals 13 residues. Germline V gene data show CDR1 as SGDLS and CDR2 as YYNGEE. The CDR3 nucleotides read TGTGCCAGCAGCTCAGGGTTGGGTCCACCCCTCCACTTT. Its translation is CASSSGLGPPLHF.

This chain links TRBV7-9 with TRBJ2-3; D is uncertain. Germline CDR1 SEHNR, CDR2 FQNEAQ (reference sequence). V was clipped by 7 bases and J by 1 base, with 15 bases between them. CDR3 length: 15 residues. CDR3 in amino acids: CASIPYAVGTDTQYF. CDR3 DNA: TGTGCCAGCATCCCGTACGCGGTAGGCACAGATACGCAGTATTTT.

The V and J genes are TRBV4-3 and TRBJ2-2; 10 positions agree with TRBD2. The CDR3 spans 19 residues. The germline gives CDR1 LGHNA, CDR2 YSLEER. V shed 0 bases, J shed 5 bases, and the junction held 12 bases outside the gene matches. The CDR3 DNA is TGCGCCAGCAGCCAAGATCAGAGTAGCGGGGGGCCAGGGACCGGGGAGCTGTTTTTT. Encoded protein: CASSQDQSSGGPGTGELFF.

This sequence joins TRBV6-5 and TRBJ2-3; TRBD2 matches at 8 bases. The germline V gene encodes CDR1 MNHEY and CDR2 SVGAGI. The CDR3 consists of 15 residues. Germline trimming cut 2 bases from V and 4 bases from J; bases unmatched to any gene: 5. This CDR3 is CASSYRSGGPDTQYF. For the CDR3, the DNA is TGTGCCAGCAGTTACCGATCGGGGGGGCCAGATACGCAGTATTTT.

The V and J genes are TRBV30 and TRBJ2-5, with D perhaps matching TRBD2 (5 bases). Germline values: CDR1 GTSNPN, CDR2 SVGIG (reference sequence). V was clipped by 0 bases and J by 1 base, with 6 bases between them. The CDR3 consists of 13 residues. The CDR3 loop is CAWSVTSQETQYF. The CDR3, as DNA: TGTGCCTGGAGTGTAACTAGCCAAGAGACCCAGTACTTC.

In its sample, this clone was seen a few times. This rearrangement joins TRBV5-6 to TRBJ1-1; no reliable D call. There are 13 residues in the CDR3. Per the germline V gene, CDR1 is SGHDT and CDR2 is YYEEEE. V was cut by 4 bases and J by 1 base, with 8 bases left in between. The CDR3 DNA reads TGTGCCAGCAGCCCCCGAGGGAACACTGAAGCTTTCTTT. This translates into CASSPRGNTEAFF.